This entry features one T cell receptor (beta chain) sequence. This sample stems from a study of blood T cell repertoires in COVID-19. Looking at the study overall: Both acute and convalescent COVID-19 samples were obtained from the United States, Italy and Spain. T cells, B-cell-depleted T cells, or PBMCs provided the cDNA or gDNA that served as material.

The CDR3 covers 15 residues. The V segment lost 2 bases and the J segment 2 bases; nucleotides outside the gene matches: 5. The V gene's germline CDR1 is MNHEY and CDR2 SVGEGT. Libraries were prepared by immunoSEQ multiplex PCR; TCRdb keeps only in-frame clonotypes and omits some of them. The sample includes around 41,000 clones, roughly 87% seen only once; the top ten take 8% to 10%. This receptor was obtained from a woman aged 80 or older with active COVID-19. This chain connects TRBV6-2 or TRBV6-3 to TRBJ2-7; the match to TRBD1 covers 8 bases. Sequenced input: peripheral blood. CDR3 nucleotides: TGTGCCAGCAGTTACCCTCAGGGGGCAACCTACGAGCAGTACTTC. This translates into CASSYPQGATYEQYF.